Listed below are T cell receptor beta chains from one sample, sequenced in a study of cytomegalovirus exposure and HLA in healthy donors. TCRdb's copy holds only in-frame clones and misses some; the assay was immunoSEQ multiplex PCR. This table has approximately 160,000 clones, more than 65% appearing once. The sequenced material came from PBMCs. The receptors derive from a man between 25 and 39 years old in good health and CMV-seropositive. CDR3s include the opening cysteine and the closing phenylalanine or tryptophan. A D gene is named only where the DNA matches it firmly. Some rows mark clone size as missing; the rest say once, few, many or name a class of expanded clone.

TRBV7-8	NA	14	NA	TRBJ2-1	TGTGCCAGCAGCTTAGACGGGATCGCGGGTCCGGGGTTCTTC	CASSLDGIAGPGFF
TRBV6-1	NA	15	TRBD2	TRBJ2-3	TGTGCCAGCAGTGAACTAGCGGGGGGGCCAGATACGCAGTATTTT	CASSELAGGPDTQYF
TRBV12-5	NA	13	NA	TRBJ1-5	TGTGCTAGTGGTAACCCCACCGGGCAGCCCCAGCATTTT	CASGNPTGQPQHF
TRBV4-2	NA	13	NA	TRBJ1-2	TGTGCCAGCAGCCAAGACAGGGTAAAAGGGAATACCTTC	CASSQDRVKGNTF
TRBV19	NA	17	NA	TRBJ1-5	TGTGCCAGTTCACATCGGGGCAGCGGAGGGGGCAATCAGCCCCAGCATTTT	CASSHRGSGGGNQPQHF
TRBV6-1	once	15	TRBD1	TRBJ2-3	TGTGCCAGCAGAGGGGCCAGGGGGCTTACAGATACGCAGTATTTT	CASRGARGLTDTQYF
TRBV2	NA	17	TRBD1	TRBJ1-2	TGTGCCAGCCAAGTATCGGACAGGACCCAGGATCTCTATGGCTACACCTTC	CASQVSDRTQDLYGYTF
TRBV28	once	11	NA	TRBJ2-7	TGTGCCAGCAGCGTCTCCTACGAGCAGTACTTC	CASSVSYEQYF
TRBV5-1	few	14	TRBD2	TRBJ2-1	TGCGCCAGCAGCCTTGCCGGGACTAGCTTTGAGCAGTTCTTC	CASSLAGTSFEQFF
TRBV10-3	NA	15	TRBD2	TRBJ2-1	TGTGCCATCACCTCAGGACTAGCGGGAGCTAGTGAGCAGTTCTTC	CAITSGLAGASEQFF
TRBV30	few	12	NA	TRBJ1-2	TGTGCCTGGTTTGGAGGGGCTGAGGGCTACACCTTC	CAWFGGAEGYTF
TRBV19	NA	14	NA	TRBJ1-5	TGTGCCAGTAGCCTGGGGGGGGTGCGCCAGCCCCAGCATTTT	CASSLGGVRQPQHF
TRBV9	NA	15	TRBD1	TRBJ1-1	TGTGCCAGCAGCACTCGACAGGGGTTTAACACTGAAGCTTTCTTT	CASSTRQGFNTEAFF